What follows are 3 T cell receptor beta chains derived from one specimen sequenced in a study of T cells in Graves' hyperthyroidism and ophthalmopathy. Regions amplified from RNA transcripts were the TCR beta CDR3 regions. The HTBI set primed first-round TCR CDR3 RT-PCR. MiXCR, run by TCRdb on the multiplex PCR reads, gives a single entry per CDR3 protein. The sample holds about 500,000 distinct CDR3 sequences, 16% seen once. The sample consisted of blood. Source of these receptors: a young woman with Graves' ophthalmopathy.

The sample holds many counts of this clonotype. The chain links TRBV10-3 to TRBJ2-7, with D perhaps matching TRBD1 (5 bases). The length of the CDR3 is 13 residues. Looked up from germline, CDR1 is ENHRY and CDR2 is SYGVKD. V dropped 4 bases and J dropped 5 bases, with 12 bases sitting between them. The CDR3 loop is CAISGAGSDEQYF. Here the CDR3 DNA reads TGTGCCATCAGTGGGGCAGGGTCGGACGAGCAGTACTTC.

To note about this clonotype: With a much larger clone just one base away, this may be a read error. The rearrangement joins TRBV20-1 to TRBJ1-5; D call uncertain. The CDR3 runs 13 residues. Germline V gene lookup returns CDR1 DFQATT and CDR2 SNEGSKA (reference sequence). The CDR3 region has the DNA TGCAGTGCTAGAGTATCTAGCAGTCAGCCCCAGCATTTT. It specifies CSARVSSSQPQHF.

This clonotype came up a few times. One base away lies a much larger clone, so this may be a sequencing read error. The chain is built from TRBV3-1 and TRBJ1-1; 7 bases fit TRBD1. The germline gives CDR1 LGHDT, CDR2 YNNKEL (reference sequence). The CDR3 runs to 15 residues. The CDR3 DNA sequence: TGTGTCAGCAGCCAAGCTCAGGGGGGGCGGACTGAAGCTTTCTTT. Translated, it gives CVSSQAQGGRTEAFF.